The rows below give T cell receptor beta chains drawn from one sample of a study of metastatic and nonmetastatic thyroid tumors. TCRdb re-called the PCR reads through MiXCR. The repertoire holds some 41,000 clones, 13% seen once, with over 7.5% in the top ten. Sequences were obtained from blood. The receptors here all came from a female donor with papillary thyroid cancer or a benign thyroid nodule (not recorded which). Some clones in this sample may be carry-over from other donors' samples. The CDR3 runs from the conserved cysteine through the conserved F or W. Fields, in order: clone size, J gene, V gene, D gene, CDR3 DNA, CDR3 protein. D genes are given only for firm matches. Rows give clone size only sometimes, using once, few, many, or a class for an expanded clone.

many | TRBJ2-1 | TRBV19 | - | TGTGCCAGTAGTATCTCTTGGGCTTCCAATGAGCAGTTCTTC | CASSISWASNEQFF
- | TRBJ2-5 | TRBV7-2 | - | TGTGCCAGCAGCTTAGGGGGCGGCAGGGGACGTGGAGAGACCCAGTACTTC | CASSLGGGRGRGETQYF
many | TRBJ2-3 | TRBV24-1 | - | TGTGCCACCAGTGATCGCCCCGACTGGGTCAGCACAGATACGCAGTATTTT | CATSDRPDWVSTDTQYF
- | TRBJ2-1 | TRBV18 | TRBD2 | TGCGCCAGCTCCGATTGGGGGGGTCCCAGCGGGAGAGTCTCCTACAATGAGCAGTTCTTC | CASSDWGGPSGRVSYNEQFF
few | TRBJ2-5 | TRBV19 | - | TGTGCCAGTAGTATTCCCACTATGCAAGAGACCCAGTACTTC | CASSIPTMQETQYF
many | TRBJ2-7 | TRBV27 | - | TGTGCCAGCAGATACCGGGCCCTAGGCTCTTACGAGCAGTACTTC | CASRYRALGSYEQYF
once | TRBJ1-3 | TRBV11-3 | TRBD1 | TGTGCCAGCAGCCCTAGGACAGGGGGCTCTGGAAACACCATATATTTT | CASSPRTGGSGNTIYF
many | TRBJ2-3 | TRBV28 | - | TGTGCCAGCAGGGAGCCCCGCACAGATACGCAGTATTTT | CASREPRTDTQYF
- | TRBJ2-7 | TRBV6-6 | - | TGTGCCAGCAGTTACTCGCTATACAGGTTTGCCTACGAGCAGTACTTC | CASSYSLYRFAYEQYF
many | TRBJ1-4 | TRBV4-2 | - | TGTGCCAGCAGGGGCGGGGTCGTCACCGAAAAACTGTTTTTT | CASRGGVVTEKLFF
- | TRBJ1-4 | TRBV25-1 | - | TGTTTCAGCAGTCCGGCGCGGGGAGGTAATGAAAAACTGTTTTTT | CFSSPARGGNEKLFF
few | TRBJ1-1 | TRBV5-1 | - | TGCGCCAGCAGCTTAGCATGGTTCTCTGAAGCTTTCTTT | CASSLAWFSEAFF
many | TRBJ2-7 | TRBV5-1 | - | TGCGCCAGCAGCTTTGGTCGTGGGTCCTACGAGCAGTACTTC | CASSFGRGSYEQYF
many | TRBJ2-3 | TRBV7-9 | TRBD2 | TGTGCCAGCAGCTTGCGGGAGAACACAGATACGCAGTATTTT | CASSLRENTDTQYF
many | TRBJ2-2 | TRBV11-1 | - | TGTGCCAGCAGCTTTGACACCGGGGAGCTGTTTTTT | CASSFDTGELFF
few | TRBJ2-5 | TRBV6-1 | - | TGTGCCAGCAGACTCGACTGTGGGGCCCAGTACTTC | CASRLDCGAQYF
few | TRBJ2-5 | TRBV28 | TRBD1 | TGTGCCAGCAGTTCCTCTCGTGACAGGGGGAAGACCCAGTACTTC | CASSSSRDRGKTQYF
many | TRBJ2-1 | TRBV20-1 | - | TGCAGTGCTAGAGATAGTGGGCCGAAAAGGGAGCAGTTCTTC | CSARDSGPKREQFF
many | TRBJ2-5 | TRBV20-1 | TRBD2 | TGCAGTGCCGGACTAGCGGGAGAGACCCAGTACTTC | CSAGLAGETQYF
once | TRBJ1-1 | TRBV11-2 | - | TGTGCCAGCAGCTTAGATCCGGGGAACACTGAAGCTTTCTTT | CASSLDPGNTEAFF
few | TRBJ1-2 | TRBV6-1 | - | TGTGCCAGCAGTGAACGGGTACCCGCCTTC | CASSERVPAF
many | TRBJ1-2 | TRBV9 | - | TGTGCCAGCAGCGTAGAGGGCAGGGGAGATGGCTACACCTTC | CASSVEGRGDGYTF
many | TRBJ2-2 | TRBV11-1 | TRBD2 | TGTGCCAGCAGCCCCCGAGGCGGGGGGGCAGGCACCGGGGAGCTGTTTTTT | CASSPRGGGAGTGELFF
- | TRBJ1-5 | TRBV9 | - | TGTGCCAGCAGCGTAAGTGGGTTCAATCAGCCCCAGCATTTT | CASSVSGFNQPQHF
many | TRBJ2-1 | TRBV19 | TRBD1 | TGTGCCACTCGACAGGGTATCTTGAGTCACAATGAGCAGTTCTTC | CATRQGILSHNEQFF
- | TRBJ1-6 | TRBV28 | - | TGTGCCAGCAGTTTATTAAAACCCCCGCGTCGGACCTATAATTCACCCCTCCACTTT | CASSLLKPPRRTYNSPLHF
many | TRBJ1-2 | TRBV9 | - | TGTGCCAGCAGCGTGGATGAGACATCGAGCATATATGGCTACACCTTC | CASSVDETSSIYGYTF
many | TRBJ2-3 | TRBV9 | - | TGTGCCAGCAACGTAGGGGGACTTCGCACAGATACGCAGTATTTT | CASNVGGLRTDTQYF
medium-sized | TRBJ1-2 | TRBV15 | TRBD1 | TGTGCCACCACCACGACAGGGACGGGCTACACCTTC | CATTTTGTGYTF
medium-sized | TRBJ1-2 | TRBV6-1 | - | TGTGCCAGCAGTACAGGGTGGAGCTATGGCTACACCTTC | CASSTGWSYGYTF
few | TRBJ2-6 | TRBV30 | - | TGTGCCTGGTCCCACTCTGGGGCCAACGTCCTGACTTTC | CAWSHSGANVLTF
many | TRBJ1-4 | TRBV13 | - | TGTGCCAGCAGCTTTCGTCGCGAGAGGTGGAATCGGGATGAAAAACTGTTTTTT | CASSFRRERWNRDEKLFF
many | TRBJ2-7 | TRBV4-2 | - | TGTGCCAGCAGCCAAGAATTCGGCTTCTACGAGCAGTACTTC | CASSQEFGFYEQYF
many | TRBJ2-4 | TRBV6-5 | - | TGTGCCAGCAGTTACCGGGGAGCCAAAAACATTCAGTACTTC | CASSYRGAKNIQYF
- | TRBJ2-3 | TRBV15 | - | TGTGCCACCAGCAGAGTAGGTGACGGGAGTCGGACAGATACGCAGTATTTT | CATSRVGDGSRTDTQYF